This T cell receptor beta chain is from a study of T cell responses to AZD1222 COVID-19 vaccine. V lost 4 bases and J lost 3, with 13 bases in between. Germline V lookup: CDR1 SGHTS, CDR2 YDEGEE. This CDR3 comprises 15 residues. This clone is a singleton in its sample. Assay used: immunoSEQ multiplex PCR; TCRdb lists only in-frame clones, some missing. This sample has tens of thousands of clones; approximately 85% occur once, and the top ten carry around 10%. The V and J genes are TRBV5-8 and TRBJ1-4; weak D call: TRBD1 (5 bases). This sequence originates from an adult who received the AZD1222 COVID-19 vaccine. This sample comprised peripheral blood, obtained 28 days after the second AZD1222 dose. CDR3 coding DNA: TGTGCCAGCAGCGGAGGAACGGGGCCTAATGAAAAACTGTTTTTT. The encoded protein is CASSGGTGPNEKLFF.